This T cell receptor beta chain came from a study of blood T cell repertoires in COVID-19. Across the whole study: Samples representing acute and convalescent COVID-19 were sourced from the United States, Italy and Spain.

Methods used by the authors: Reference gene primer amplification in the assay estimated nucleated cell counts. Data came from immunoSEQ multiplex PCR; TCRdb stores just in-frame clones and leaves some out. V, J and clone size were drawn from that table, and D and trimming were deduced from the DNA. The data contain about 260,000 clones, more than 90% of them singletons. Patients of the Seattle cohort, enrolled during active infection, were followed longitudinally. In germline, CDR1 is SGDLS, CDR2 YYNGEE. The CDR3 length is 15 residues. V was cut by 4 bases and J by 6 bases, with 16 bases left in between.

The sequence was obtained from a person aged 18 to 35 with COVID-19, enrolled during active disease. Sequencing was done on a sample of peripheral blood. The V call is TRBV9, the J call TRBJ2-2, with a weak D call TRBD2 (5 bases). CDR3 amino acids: CASSTGPGGAGELFF. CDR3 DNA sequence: TGTGCCAGCAGCACCGGGCCCGGAGGCGCCGGGGAGCTGTTTTTT.